One sample yielded the 4 T cell receptor beta chains listed below, sequenced in a study of T cells in Graves' hyperthyroidism and ophthalmopathy. Amplification yielded TCR beta CDR3 regions, with RNA transcripts as the source. The HTBI set primed first-round TCR CDR3 RT-PCR. TCRdb called the multiplex PCR reads again in MiXCR, with one record for every CDR3 protein. This repertoire shows about 560,000 distinct CDR3 sequences, around 17% found once; its top ten account for around 19%. Input material: blood. Every receptor here comes from a young woman with Graves' hyperthyroidism.

This clonotype has just a few counts. With a much larger clone just one base away, this may be a read error. The V gene is TRBV20-1, the J gene TRBJ2-7, with 11 bases fitting TRBD2. CDR1 is DFQATT and CDR2 is SNEGSKA in the germline V gene (reference sequence). The CDR3 loop spans 14 amino acids. The J segment lost 5 bases and the V segment lost 6 bases, leaving 9 bases of the junction unmatched. The CDR3 loop reads CSAPLAGARHEQYF. DNA for the CDR3: TGCAGTGCCCCACTAGCGGGAGCTCGTCACGAGCAGTACTTC.

This clonotype came up a few times. V is TRBV7-9 and J is TRBJ1-5; D ambiguous. Germline V gene data show CDR1 as SEHNR and CDR2 as FQNEAQ (reference sequence). V dropped 3 bases and J dropped 0 bases, with 6 bases sitting between them. This CDR3 has 14 amino acids. The CDR3, as DNA: TGTGCCAGCAGCTTGGCAAATAGCAATCAGCCCCAGCATTTT. It yields the protein CASSLANSNQPQHF.

There are many counts of this clonotype. The chain has TRBV28 and TRBJ2-3; 13 bases line up with TRBD2. The CDR3 runs 14 residues. Per the germline V gene, CDR1 is MDHEN and CDR2 is SYDVKM. The V segment lost 6 bases and the J segment 4 bases; nucleotides outside the gene matches: 1. The CDR3 DNA follows: TGTGCCAGCAGGGGACTAGCGGGATCAGATACGCAGTATTTT. This encodes CASRGLAGSDTQYF.

The rearrangement joins TRBV19 to TRBJ2-2; 7 nucleotides align to TRBD2. J lost 12 bases, V lost 1 base, and 17 bases had no gene match. The CDR3 sequence is 17 residues long. CDR1 is LNHDA, CDR2 SQIVND, per germline (reference sequence). CDR3 nucleotides: TGTGCCAGTAGTATAGCGAGCGGGATGGGTTACCGGGTGAAGCTGTTTTTT. Amino acid sequence: CASSIASGMGYRVKLFF.